These 22 T cell receptor beta chains were sequenced from one sample in a study of T cell responses to AZD1222 COVID-19 vaccine. The data were produced by immunoSEQ multiplex PCR, yet TCRdb's version contains in-frame clones alone and is incomplete. The sample contains approximately 140,000 clones, approximately 85% of which appear only once. Material: peripheral blood, obtained on day 0 of MenACWY control vaccination. The receptors were sampled from an adult in good health.

This chain links TRBV11-2 with TRBJ1-5, with D tentatively TRBD1 (6 bases). CDR1 SGHAT and CDR2 FQNNGV come from the germline V gene. The CDR3 is made up of 13 amino acids. V shed 5 bases and J shed 5 bases, with 10 bases lying between them. The CDR3 sequence is CASSPNRDQPQHF. DNA for the CDR3: TGTGCCAGCAGCCCTAACAGGGATCAGCCCCAGCATTTT.

The rearrangement links TRBV5-1 to TRBJ1-3; 9 bases map to TRBD1. The CDR3 spans 16 residues. Losses at the gene ends were 0 bases for V and 3 bases for J; bases not matched to a gene: 4. CDR1 and CDR2 from the germline V gene are SGHRS and YFSETQ. CDR3 protein: CASSLAGTGYGNTIYF. The CDR3 region has the DNA TGCGCCAGCAGCTTGGCGGGGACAGGGTATGGAAACACCATATATTTT.

The chain combines TRBV29-1 with TRBJ1-1, with D possibly matching TRBD1 (5 bases). V was trimmed by 7 bases and J by 2 bases, leaving 14 bases between them. The germline CDR1 and CDR2 sequences are SQVTM and ANQGSEA. This CDR3 comprises 13 residues. CDR3 nucleotides: TGCAGCGGCGACGGGGGAGTAAACACTGAAGCTTTCTTT. It is translated as CSGDGGVNTEAFF. The full variable domain, its missing parts supplied by reference TRBV29-1 and TRBJ1-1, is SAVISQKPSRDICQRGTSLTIQCQVDSQVTMMFWYRQQPGQSLTLIATANQGSEATYESGFVIDKFPISRPNLTFSTLTVSNMSPEDSSIYLCSGDGGVNTEAFFGQGTRLTVV.

V gene TRBV2 combines with J gene TRBJ1-2; TRBD1 matches at 9 bases. The length of the CDR3 is 15 residues. Germline V gives CDR1 SNHLY, CDR2 FYNNEI. V gave up 11 bases and J gave up 8 bases; unmatched junction bases: 18. CDR3 nucleotide sequence: TGTGCCTCCATAGGGCCGGGACAGGGACCCTGGGGCTACACCTTC. Its translation is CASIGPGQGPWGYTF.

This clone was seen a few times. The V gene is TRBV4-1, the J gene TRBJ2-7; D is perhaps TRBD1 (6 bases). Germline V lookup: CDR1 MGHRA, CDR2 YSYEKL. The CDR3 is made up of 14 amino acids. V was shortened by 5 bases and J by 5 bases, with 16 bases between the two germline ends. CDR3 DNA: TGCGCCAGCAGCGACAGGCCCCGGAGGAACGAGCAGTACTTC. This codes for CASSDRPRRNEQYF.

This rearrangement joins TRBV15 to TRBJ1-6; D perhaps matches TRBD1 (5 bases). Trimming removed 5 bases at V and 9 bases at J, with 20 bases between. CDR1 is LNHNV and CDR2 is YYDKDF in the germline V gene (reference sequence). The CDR3 loop spans 16 amino acids. The CDR3 region is CATSRGTAGSGSPLHF. In DNA form, the CDR3 reads TGTGCCACCAGCCGCGGGACCGCGGGGTCGGGTTCACCCCTCCACTTT. Drawing the rest from reference TRBV15 and TRBJ1-6, the complete variable domain is DAMVIQNPRYQVTQFGKPVTLSCSQTLNHNVMYWYQQKSSQAPKLLFHYYDKDFNNEADTPDNFQSRRPNTSFCFLDIRSPGLGDTAMYLCATSRGTAGSGSPLHFGNGTRLTVT.

The chain recombines TRBV19 with TRBJ2-5, with TRBD1 matching 11 bases. Germline V CDR1 and CDR2: LNHDA, SQIVND (reference sequence). The trim removed 3 bases at V and 2 bases at J, leaving 5 bases unmatched. The length of the CDR3 is 16 residues. The CDR3 reads CASSMRTGGLQETQYF. The CDR3 DNA is TGTGCCAGTAGTATGCGGACAGGGGGCCTACAAGAGACCCAGTACTTC.

This sequence joins TRBV5-1 and TRBJ1-1; D is unresolved. V lost 0 bases and J lost 1, with 7 bases in between. This CDR3 is built from 14 residues. CDR1 is SGHRS and CDR2 is YFSETQ in the germline V gene. This chain's CDR3 is CASSLAPGNTEAFF. The CDR3, as DNA: TGCGCCAGCAGCTTGGCCCCTGGGAACACTGAAGCTTTCTTT.

The rearrangement uses TRBV30 and TRBJ1-2; perhaps TRBD1 as D (6 bases). This CDR3 contains 13 residues. V was trimmed by 3 bases and J by 7 bases, leaving 15 bases between them. Germline CDR1 reads GTSNPN; CDR2 reads SVGIG (reference sequence). The CDR3 loop is CAWRGGQGAGYTF. In nucleotides, the CDR3 is TGTGCCTGGAGGGGGGGGCAGGGAGCTGGCTACACCTTC. The full variable domain, with the rest looked up from reference TRBV30 and TRBJ1-2, is SQTIHQWPATLVQPVGSPLSLECTVEGTSNPNLYWYRQAAGRGLQLLFYSVGIGQISSEVPQNLSASRPQDRQFILSSKKLLLSDSGFYLCAWRGGQGAGYTFGSGTRLTVV.

This clone was observed once. The chain joins TRBV4-1 to TRBJ1-1; a weak D match, TRBD1 (5 bases). This CDR3 is built from 18 residues. V lost 0 bases and J 8 bases, leaving 25 bases between the germline ends. The germline V gene has CDR1 MGHRA and CDR2 YSYEKL. CDR3 sequence reads: CASSQDSQRRRDLLEAFF. The CDR3 DNA is TGCGCCAGCAGCCAAGATTCTCAGAGGAGGCGGGACCTGCTCGAAGCTTTCTTT.

The chain employs TRBV5-4 and TRBJ2-1; D not resolved. The V end lost 0 bases, the J end lost 0 bases, and 10 bases lay between the germline ends. This CDR3 has 16 amino acids. Germline assignment: CDR1 SGHNT and CDR2 YYREEE (reference sequence). The CDR3 here is CASSLALGNSYNEQFF. CDR3 nucleotides: TGTGCCAGCAGCTTGGCTCTGGGCAACTCCTACAATGAGCAGTTCTTC.

The J gene is TRBJ1-2, the V gene TRBV6-6; the D gene is possibly TRBD1 (5 bases). Germline values: CDR1 MNHNY, CDR2 SVGAGI (reference sequence). The CDR3 totals 15 residues. V was trimmed by 0 bases and J by 1 base, leaving 9 bases between them. The CDR3 sequence: CASSYSLTDNYGYTF. In DNA, the CDR3 is TGTGCCAGCAGTTACTCCCTGACAGATAACTATGGCTACACCTTC.

J is TRBJ1-1 and V is TRBV7-6, with D perhaps matching TRBD1 (5 bases). The CDR3 extends over 15 amino acids. Germline assignment: CDR1 SGHVS and CDR2 FNYEAQ. V was trimmed by 5 bases and J by 2 bases, leaving 15 bases between them. The CDR3 DNA follows: TGTGCCAGCAGCCCCAGCCCGACAGTTAACACTGAAGCTTTCTTT. It codes for CASSPSPTVNTEAFF.

V gene TRBV5-1 combines with J gene TRBJ2-3; no firm D call. The CDR3 consists of 11 residues. V lost 5 bases, J lost 7 bases, and 8 bases lay in between. Germline assignment: CDR1 SGHRS and CDR2 YFSETQ. The CDR3, as DNA: TGCGCCAGCAGAAACCAAAATACGCAGTATTTT. Its protein product is CASRNQNTQYF.

The J gene is TRBJ2-5, the V gene TRBV19; no clear D gene. Trimming stripped 5 bases from V and 5 bases from J, with 12 bases between. Germline lookup yields CDR1 LNHDA and CDR2 SQIVND (reference sequence). This CDR3 comprises 13 residues. CDR3 amino acids: CASSDVPRETQYF. The DNA for the CDR3 is TGTGCCAGTAGTGACGTGCCGCGGGAGACCCAGTACTTC.

In its sample, this clone was seen once. This chain connects TRBV6-5 to TRBJ1-4; TRBD1 aligns across 7 bases. Per germline, CDR1 MNHEY and CDR2 SVGAGI. The CDR3 spans 13 residues. V dropped 0 bases and J dropped 10; count of bases not matched to a gene: 2. DNA of the CDR3: TGTGCCAGCAGTTACTCGTCAGGGGGAAAACTGTTTTTT. It specifies CASSYSSGGKLFF.

This clone was detected once. The chain links TRBV12-3 or TRBV12-4 to TRBJ2-5, with 10 nucleotides matching TRBD1. With 4 bases clipped from V and 14 bases from J, the junction kept 7 bases outside the gene matches. This CDR3 is built from 12 residues. The CDR3 coding sequence is TGTGCCAGCAGTTCCCGGGACAGGGGTGATTACTTC. Protein product: CASSSRDRGDYF.

This clone showed up just once. The rearrangement joins TRBV6-5 to TRBJ2-2; D unresolved. The germline V gene has CDR1 MNHEY and CDR2 SVGAGI. The CDR3 runs to 13 residues. The V gene lost 5 bases and the J gene lost 1 base, with 5 bases spanning the gap. The CDR3 nucleotides are TGTGCCAGCAGTAACAGGAACACCGGGGAGCTGTTTTTT. Protein sequence: CASSNRNTGELFF.

The V call is TRBV2, the J call TRBJ1-5, with 7 bases fitting TRBD1. The CDR3 runs 14 residues. The V segment lost 6 bases and the J segment 3 bases; nucleotides outside the gene matches: 5. Germline CDR1 is SNHLY and CDR2 is FYNNEI. The CDR3 DNA reads as TGTGCCAGCAGAAGACAGGGAACCAATCAGCCCCAGCATTTT. The encoded protein is CASRRQGTNQPQHF.

The CDR3 region is CASSSRSGGGDTGELFF. In nucleotides, the CDR3 is TGTGCCAGCAGCTCCCGCTCGGGGGGAGGCGACACCGGGGAGCTGTTTTTT. The chain carries TRBV5-4 and TRBJ2-2, with TRBD2 matching 7 bases. Germline V gene lookup returns CDR1 SGHNT and CDR2 YYREEE (reference sequence). The CDR3 contains 17 residues. The trim removed 3 bases at V and 3 bases at J, leaving 11 bases unmatched.

The chain has TRBV5-1 and TRBJ2-1; D unclear. V lost 0 bases, J lost 0 bases, and 4 bases lay in between. Germline CDR1 and CDR2: SGHRS and YFSETQ. The CDR3 spans 14 residues. In nucleotides, the CDR3 is TGCGCCAGCAGCTTGGAACTCTCCTACAATGAGCAGTTCTTC. Translation: CASSLELSYNEQFF.

This chain links TRBV4-1 with TRBJ2-1; the D is unclear. V lost 4 bases and J lost 5, with 6 bases in between. The CDR3 totals 12 residues. The V gene's germline CDR1 is MGHRA and CDR2 YSYEKL. CDR3 sequence (DNA): TGCGCCAGCAGCCCCAGAGACAATGAGCAGTTCTTC. It translates to CASSPRDNEQFF.